Following are 27 T cell receptor beta chains from one sample sequenced in a study of early T cells in non-severe SARS-CoV-2 infection. In TCRdb, the 5' RACE reads were re-called with MiXCR into one record per CDR3 protein. The data contain some 48,000 distinct CDR3 sequences, roughly 6.2% of them singletons. This specimen was whole blood, taken at baseline. Receptor source: an adult who was a healthcare worker with PCR-confirmed SARS-CoV-2 infection or an uninfected control (not recorded which).

This clonotype showed up just a few times. CDR3 bases: TGCAGTGCTAGGCGCCCACCGAATCCCTACGAGCAGTACTTC. Residues: CSARRPPNPYEQYF. The V call is TRBV20-1, the J call TRBJ2-7; D is unclear. This CDR3 region has 14 residues. V lost 3 bases and J lost 2, with 14 bases in between. CDR1 is DFQATT and CDR2 is SNEGSKA in the germline V gene (reference sequence).

By share of the sample, this clonotype is medium-sized (0.01 to 0.1%). The chain joins TRBV7-2 to TRBJ2-2; no firm D call. The CDR3 runs 13 residues. V was cut by 2 bases and J by 4 bases, with 5 bases left in between. Germline loops: CDR1 SGHTA, CDR2 FQGNSA. The CDR3: CASSLQATGELFF. DNA for the CDR3: TGTGCCAGCAGCTTACAAGCCACCGGGGAGCTGTTTTTT. The complete variable domain, with remaining parts taken from reference TRBV7-2 and TRBJ2-2, reads GAGVSQSPSNKVTEKGKDVELRCDPISGHTALYWYRQSLGQGLEFLIYFQGNSAPDKSGLPSDRFSAERTGGSVSTLTIQRTQQEDSAVYLCASSLQATGELFFGEGSRLTVL.

V is TRBV7-9 and J is TRBJ1-6, with 9 bases fitting TRBD1. The V and J ends lost 5 bases and 10 bases, in that order; junction bases with no gene match: 9. Germline CDR1 SEHNR, CDR2 FQNEAQ (reference sequence). The CDR3 sequence is 15 residues long. CDR3 coding DNA: TGTGCCAGCAGCCCCGGGACAGGGATAGGCTCACCCCTCCACTTT. Translating it yields CASSPGTGIGSPLHF.

This clonotype was counted a few times. This chain uses TRBV9 with TRBJ2-1; 8 positions agree with TRBD2. Trimming cost V 4 bases and J 9 bases; bases outside gene matches: 12. In germline, CDR1 is SGDLS, CDR2 YYNGEE. This CDR3 has 15 residues. The CDR3 loop is CASSLYPGLEGEQFF. The DNA of the CDR3 is TGTGCCAGCAGCCTGTACCCGGGACTAGAAGGTGAGCAGTTCTTC.

This clonotype has a count of ten or more. The chain combines TRBV10-3 with TRBJ2-7; D not resolved. Trimming removed 2 bases from V and 3 bases from J, with 5 bases in between. Germline V gives CDR1 ENHRY, CDR2 SYGVKD. This CDR3 comprises 12 residues. The CDR3 DNA follows: TGTGCCATCAGTGAGAGGCGCTACGAGCAGTACTTC. It specifies CAISERRYEQYF.

This clonotype was observed a few times. This sequence joins TRBV5-4 and TRBJ1-2; the D gene is possibly TRBD1 (6 bases). With 2 bases removed from V and 4 bases from J, the gap between germline ends came to 12 bases. The CDR3 spans 14 residues. Germline CDR1 reads SGHNT; CDR2 reads YYREEE (reference sequence). The CDR3 loop reads CASSLQGSPYGYTF. For the CDR3, the DNA is TGTGCCAGCAGCTTACAGGGCAGTCCCTATGGCTACACCTTC.

This clonotype was recorded a few times. CDR3 DNA sequence: TGTGCCAGCAGCTTAGCGGGGCCGGGACTAGCGAGAAACGAGCAGTACTTC. It translates to CASSLAGPGLARNEQYF. The chain couples TRBV7-2 to TRBJ2-7, with 10 bases aligning to TRBD2. The V segment lost 0 bases and the J segment 5 bases; nucleotides outside the gene matches: 10. The CDR3 has 17 residues. The V gene's germline CDR1 is SGHTA and CDR2 FQGNSA.

The rearrangement links TRBV28 to TRBJ2-7; D is undetermined. Germline loops: CDR1 MDHEN, CDR2 SYDVKM. The CDR3 has 11 amino acids. V was cut by 7 bases and J by 4 bases, with 8 bases left in between. This CDR3 reads CASNTKYEQYF. The CDR3, as DNA: TGTGCCAGCAATACAAAGTACGAGCAGTACTTC.

The chain joins TRBV12-3 or TRBV12-4 to TRBJ2-5, with D possibly TRBD2 on 5 matching bases. Trimming took 7 bases from V and 4 from J, leaving 19 bases between them. The CDR3 sequence is 15 residues long. The CDR3, as DNA: TGTGCCAGCACCCCTACTCGAGGGAACGGAGAGACCCAGTACTTC. Translated: CASTPTRGNGETQYF.

In this sample, this clonotype turned up many times. This chain's CDR3 is CASSFSQHNSPLHF. The DNA of the CDR3 is TGTGCCAGCAGTTTTTCACAGCATAATTCACCCCTCCACTTT. The J gene is TRBJ1-6, the V gene TRBV28; no reliable D call. This CDR3 contains 14 residues. V was cut by 3 bases and J by 5 bases, with 8 bases left in between. Germline V lookup: CDR1 MDHEN, CDR2 SYDVKM.

This clonotype was detected many times. V usage is TRBV12-3 or TRBV12-4 and J usage is TRBJ2-1, with 11 bases identical to TRBD2. Germline trimming cut 5 bases from V and 9 bases from J; bases unmatched to any gene: 9. The CDR3 is 15 residues long. In DNA form, the CDR3 reads TGTGCCAGCAGTATACTTAGCGGGAGGGCTGGTGAGCAGTTCTTC. Translation gives CASSILSGRAGEQFF.

Details on this clonotype: A junction boundary mismatches the germline segment, possibly from a read error. V is TRBV28 and J is TRBJ2-7; 7 nucleotides align to TRBD2. The germline V gene encodes CDR1 MDHEN and CDR2 SYDVKM. The CDR3 contains 13 residues. This chain's CDR3 is CASSLPPSGAQGF. The CDR3 DNA reads as TGTGCCAGCAGTTTACCACCTAGCGGAGCCCAGGGCTTC.

This clonotype was found many times. The rearrangement joins TRBV7-9 to TRBJ2-1, with no clear D. V dropped 3 bases and J dropped 5 bases, with 2 bases sitting between them. The CDR3 is made up of 11 amino acids. Germline V gene lookup returns CDR1 SEHNR and CDR2 FQNEAQ (reference sequence). The CDR3 DNA is TGTGCCAGCAGCTTTCACAATGAGCAGTTCTTC. It specifies CASSFHNEQFF.

This clonotype was detected only once. The chain has TRBV20-1 and TRBJ2-4, with D perhaps TRBD2 (5 bases). Germline CDR1 reads DFQATT; CDR2 reads SNEGSKA (reference sequence). Trimming shortened V by 4 bases and J by 2 bases, and 15 bases separated the two germline ends. CDR3 size: 15 residues. The CDR3 nucleotides are TGCAGTGCTAAAGACCTAGCAGTTACCAAAAACATTCAGTACTTC. Protein sequence: CSAKDLAVTKNIQYF.

Ten or more counts support this clonotype. The chain combines TRBV28 with TRBJ1-2; TRBD1 matches 7 bases. This CDR3 has 14 amino acids. Germline CDR1 and CDR2: MDHEN and SYDVKM. V was clipped by 3 bases and J by 7 bases; unmatched bases: 8. The CDR3 DNA reads TGTGCCAGCAGTTTTGAAAGGGGGCAGGTTGGCTACACCTTC. Protein sequence: CASSFERGQVGYTF.

This clonotype was found a few times. The chain employs TRBV6-1 and TRBJ1-1, with TRBD1 as a possible D gene (6 bases). This CDR3 is built from 13 residues. Germline V gene sequence: CDR1 MNHNS, CDR2 SASEGT. V lost 2 bases and J 5 bases, leaving 9 bases between the germline ends. CDR3 residues: CASSERRGTEAFF. The CDR3 DNA is TGTGCCAGCAGTGAACGTAGGGGGACTGAAGCTTTCTTT.

This chain uses TRBV6-2 or TRBV6-3 with TRBJ1-6, with D possibly matching TRBD1 (5 bases). V shed 4 bases and J shed 6 bases, with 10 bases lying between them. CDR1 MNHEY and CDR2 SVGEGT come from the germline V gene. This CDR3 spans 14 amino acids. The DNA of the CDR3 is TGTGCCAGCAGTTCCGGGACCCTTAATTCACCCCTCCACTTT. Protein sequence: CASSSGTLNSPLHF.

This clonotype was seen repeatedly, ten times or more. The chain links TRBV12-3 or TRBV12-4 to TRBJ2-7; 15 bases align to TRBD2. The CDR3 has 18 amino acids. The V and J ends lost 4 bases and 4 bases, in that order; junction bases with no gene match: 11. Here the CDR3 reads CASSSGSGLAGGSYEQYF. CDR3 nucleotide sequence: TGTGCCAGCAGTTCGGGATCGGGACTAGCGGGAGGTTCTTACGAGCAGTACTTC.

This clonotype was counted at least ten times. The chain uses TRBV20-1 and TRBJ2-5; perhaps TRBD2 as D (5 bases). Germline V lookup: CDR1 DFQATT, CDR2 SNEGSKA (reference sequence). This CDR3 is built from 16 residues. The V gene lost 0 bases and the J gene lost 2 bases, with 16 bases spanning the gap. The CDR3 DNA sequence: TGCAGTGCTAGAGATGCGGGCAGGTCCCAGCAAGAGACCCAGTACTTC. It specifies CSARDAGRSQQETQYF.

This clonotype came up many times. The gene calls are TRBV6-2 or TRBV6-3 and TRBJ2-2; 8 bases are shared with TRBD2. Trimming took 6 bases from V and 7 from J; bases not matched to a gene: 13. Germline V gene data show CDR1 as MNHEY and CDR2 as SVGEGT. The CDR3 spans 16 residues. DNA of the CDR3: TGTGCCAGCAGAGGCGCCCGTGGTCTAGCGGGCGGGGAGCTGTTTTTT. Its protein is CASRGARGLAGGELFF.

This clonotype was seen many times. The V and J genes are TRBV5-1 and TRBJ2-5; D tentatively fits TRBD1 or TRBD2 (5 bases each). The CDR3 is 15 amino acids. CDR1 and CDR2 (germline): SGHRS, YFSETQ. Trimming pared 0 bases from V and 2 bases from J, leaving 11 bases between. CDR3 loop: CASSLDGTSQETQYF. DNA of the CDR3: TGCGCCAGCAGCTTGGACGGGACGTCTCAAGAGACCCAGTACTTC. The full variable domain, completed using reference TRBV5-1 and TRBJ2-5, is KAGVTQTPRYLIKTRGQQVTLSCSPISGHRSVSWYQQTPGQGLQFLFEYFSETQRNKGNFPGRFSGRQFSNSRSEMNVSTLELGDSALYLCASSLDGTSQETQYFGPGTRLLVL.

In this sample, this clonotype turned up a few times. V usage is TRBV28 and J usage is TRBJ1-1, with no clear D. Germline values: CDR1 MDHEN, CDR2 SYDVKM. Trimming cost V 6 bases and J 3 bases, with 14 bases left between them. The CDR3 spans 14 residues. The CDR3 DNA is TGTGCCAGCAGCCTTTTGGGAAGTGACACTGAAGCTTTCTTT. Its protein product is CASSLLGSDTEAFF.

A few counts support this clonotype. The chain links TRBV15 to TRBJ2-7; 8 bases line up with TRBD1. CDR1 is LNHNV and CDR2 is YYDKDF in the germline V gene (reference sequence). CDR3 length equals 15 residues. Unmatched junction bases numbered 7, after V lost 1 base and J lost 5 bases. The CDR3 DNA reads TGTGCCACCAGCAGAGCAGGACAGGGCGGACACGAGCAGTACTTC. It encodes CATSRAGQGGHEQYF.

The chain recombines TRBV6-1 with TRBJ1-1; D gene uncertain. This CDR3 spans 14 amino acids. V was trimmed by 2 bases and J by 4 bases, leaving 11 bases between them. The germline gives CDR1 MNHNS, CDR2 SASEGT. CDR3 amino acids: CASSENWLGTEAFF. The CDR3 DNA sequence: TGTGCCAGCAGTGAAAATTGGCTTGGCACTGAAGCTTTCTTT.

This clonotype was recorded at least ten times. The chain employs TRBV29-1 and TRBJ2-3, with 7 bases matching TRBD2. With 7 bases clipped from V and 3 bases from J, the junction kept 7 bases outside the gene matches. Germline values: CDR1 SQVTM, CDR2 ANQGSEA. The CDR3 has 13 residues. CDR3 amino acids: CSGGGGGTDTQYF. The CDR3 coding sequence is TGCAGCGGCGGCGGCGGGGGAACAGATACGCAGTATTTT.

The chain employs TRBV5-4 and TRBJ2-1; TRBD1 or TRBD2 may be the D gene (5 bases each). CDR1 SGHNT and CDR2 YYREEE come from the germline V gene (reference sequence). V was shortened by 4 bases and J by 11 bases, with 10 bases between the two germline ends. The length of the CDR3 is 11 residues. CDR3 DNA sequence: TGTGCCAGCAGCCCCGGGACGAAGCAGTTCTTC. It specifies CASSPGTKQFF.

V is TRBV20-1 and J is TRBJ2-7; D is ambiguous. Germline V gene data show CDR1 as DFQATT and CDR2 as SNEGSKA (reference sequence). The CDR3 loop spans 13 amino acids. V was shortened by 6 bases and J by 0 bases, with 12 bases between the two germline ends. CDR3 nucleotide sequence: TGCAGTGCACCGTCTCAAAGCTCCTACGAGCAGTACTTC. Translating it yields CSAPSQSSYEQYF.